This TCR beta chain was obtained from a study of T cell responses to AZD1222 COVID-19 vaccine. At the level of the study: Some second doses came at about 4 weeks and others at about 12 weeks; these were pooled.

The germline gives CDR1 MNHNY, CDR2 SVGAGI (reference sequence). With V trimmed by 5 bases and J by 5 bases, 15 bases remained unmatched. This CDR3 is built from 17 residues. Repertoires were generated with immunoSEQ multiplex PCR, while TCRdb's copy carries only in-frame clones and drops some. The sample lists 120,000 or so clones; more than 80% were seen once. This clone occurred once. No antigen is known for it. Findings and caveats of the study: Baseline seropositivity occurred in only a handful of AZD1222 recipients. Repertoire collection took place solely once the T cell response had peaked. At 160-218 and 743-854, vaccine-associated CD4 TCRs were dominant, and they spanned spike.

This clonotype was obtained from an adult in good health. V usage is TRBV6-6 and J usage is TRBJ1-1, with 9 bases aligning to TRBD1. The sample consisted of peripheral blood, taken on day 0 of AZD1222 vaccination. The CDR3 region is CASSPSRDRAMSTEAFF. CDR3 coding DNA: TGTGCCAGCAGTCCCTCCCGGGACAGGGCAATGAGTACTGAAGCTTTCTTT.